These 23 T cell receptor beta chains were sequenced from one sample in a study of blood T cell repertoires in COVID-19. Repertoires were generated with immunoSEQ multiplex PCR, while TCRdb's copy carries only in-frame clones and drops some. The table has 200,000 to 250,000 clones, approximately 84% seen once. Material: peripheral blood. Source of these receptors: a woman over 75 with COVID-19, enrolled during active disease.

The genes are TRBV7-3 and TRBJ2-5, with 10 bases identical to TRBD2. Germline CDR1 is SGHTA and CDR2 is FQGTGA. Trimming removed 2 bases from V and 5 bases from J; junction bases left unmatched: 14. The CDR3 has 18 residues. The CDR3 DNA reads TGTGCCAGCAGCTTAGGCCCTGTGGCTAGCGGGAGATCGGAGACCCAGTACTTC. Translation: CASSLGPVASGRSETQYF.

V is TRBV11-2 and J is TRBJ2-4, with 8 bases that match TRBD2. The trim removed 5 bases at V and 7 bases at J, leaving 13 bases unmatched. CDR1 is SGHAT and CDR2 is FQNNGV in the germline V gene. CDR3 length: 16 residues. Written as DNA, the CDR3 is TGTGCCAGCAGCCCAGGACTAGCCCGCGGGAGGAACATTCAGTACTTC. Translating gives CASSPGLARGRNIQYF. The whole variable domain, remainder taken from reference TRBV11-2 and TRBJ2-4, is EAGVAQSPRYKIIEKRQSVAFWCNPISGHATLYWYQQILGQGPKLLIQFQNNGVVDDSQLPKDRFSAERLKGVDSTLKIQPAKLEDSAVYLCASSPGLARGRNIQYFGAGTRLSVL.

The CDR3 sequence: CASSPPGQGNEKLFF. DNA for the CDR3: TGCGCCAGCAGCCCGCCGGGACAGGGGAATGAAAAACTGTTTTTT. This chain joins TRBV5-1 and TRBJ1-4, with 10 nucleotides matching TRBD1. Germline loops: CDR1 SGHRS, CDR2 YFSETQ. Unmatched junction bases numbered 5, after V lost 4 bases and J lost 5 bases. The CDR3 extends over 15 amino acids.

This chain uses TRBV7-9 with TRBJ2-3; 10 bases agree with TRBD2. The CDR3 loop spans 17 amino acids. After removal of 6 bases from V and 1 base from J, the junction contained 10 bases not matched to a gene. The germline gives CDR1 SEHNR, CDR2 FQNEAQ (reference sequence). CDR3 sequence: CASRFDPGTSGTDTQYF. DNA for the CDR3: TGTGCCAGCAGGTTCGACCCCGGGACTAGCGGCACAGATACGCAGTATTTT.

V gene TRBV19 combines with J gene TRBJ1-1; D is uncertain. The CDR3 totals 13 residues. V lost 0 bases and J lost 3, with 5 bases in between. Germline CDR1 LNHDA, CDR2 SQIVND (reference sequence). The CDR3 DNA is TGTGCCAGTAGTATAGAAGCCTACACTGAAGCTTTCTTT. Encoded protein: CASSIEAYTEAFF.

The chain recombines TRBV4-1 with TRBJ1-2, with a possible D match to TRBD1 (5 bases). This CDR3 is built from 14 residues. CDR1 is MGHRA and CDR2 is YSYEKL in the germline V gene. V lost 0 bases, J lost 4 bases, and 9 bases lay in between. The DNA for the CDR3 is TGCGCCAGCAGCCAAGAAGGCGGGGCCTATGGCTACACCTTC. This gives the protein CASSQEGGAYGYTF.

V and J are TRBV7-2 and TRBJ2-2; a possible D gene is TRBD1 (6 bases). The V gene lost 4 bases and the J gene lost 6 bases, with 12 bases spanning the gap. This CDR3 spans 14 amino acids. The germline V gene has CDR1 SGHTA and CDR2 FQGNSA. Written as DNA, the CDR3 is TGTGCCAGCAGCTCAACAGGGTACGCCGGGGAGCTGTTTTTT. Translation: CASSSTGYAGELFF. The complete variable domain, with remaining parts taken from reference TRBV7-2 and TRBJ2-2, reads GAGVSQSPSNKVTEKGKDVELRCDPISGHTALYWYRQSLGQGLEFLIYFQGNSAPDKSGLPSDRFSAERTGGSVSTLTIQRTQQEDSAVYLCASSSTGYAGELFFGEGSRLTVL.

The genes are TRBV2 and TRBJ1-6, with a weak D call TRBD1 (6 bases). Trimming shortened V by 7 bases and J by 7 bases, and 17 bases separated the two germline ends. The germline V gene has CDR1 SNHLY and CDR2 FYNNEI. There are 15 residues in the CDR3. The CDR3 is CASIEENRANSPLHF. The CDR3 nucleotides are TGTGCCAGCATCGAAGAGAACAGGGCCAATTCACCCCTCCACTTT.

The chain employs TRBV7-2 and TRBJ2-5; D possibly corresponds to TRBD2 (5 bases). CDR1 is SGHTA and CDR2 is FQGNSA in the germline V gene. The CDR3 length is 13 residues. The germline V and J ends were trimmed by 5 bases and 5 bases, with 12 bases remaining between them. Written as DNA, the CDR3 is TGTGCCAGCAGCCTCGGGGTAAAGGAGACCCAGTACTTC. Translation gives CASSLGVKETQYF.

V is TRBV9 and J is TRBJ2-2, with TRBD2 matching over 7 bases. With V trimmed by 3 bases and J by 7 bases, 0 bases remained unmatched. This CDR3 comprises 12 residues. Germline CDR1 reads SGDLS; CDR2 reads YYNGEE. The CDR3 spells CASSAGGGELFF. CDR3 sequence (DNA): TGTGCCAGCAGCGCGGGGGGCGGGGAGCTGTTTTTT.

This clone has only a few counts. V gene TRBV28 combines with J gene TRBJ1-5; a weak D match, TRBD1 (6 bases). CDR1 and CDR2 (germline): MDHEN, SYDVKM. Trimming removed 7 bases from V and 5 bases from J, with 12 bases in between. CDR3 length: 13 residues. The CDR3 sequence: CASKQGNHQPQHF. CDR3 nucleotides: TGTGCCAGCAAACAGGGTAATCATCAGCCCCAGCATTTT. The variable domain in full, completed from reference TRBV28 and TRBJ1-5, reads DVKVTQSSRYLVKRTGEKVFLECVQDMDHENMFWYRQDPGLGLRLIYFSYDVKMKEKGDIPEGYSVSREKKERFSLILESASTNQTSMYLCASKQGNHQPQHFGDGTRLSIL.

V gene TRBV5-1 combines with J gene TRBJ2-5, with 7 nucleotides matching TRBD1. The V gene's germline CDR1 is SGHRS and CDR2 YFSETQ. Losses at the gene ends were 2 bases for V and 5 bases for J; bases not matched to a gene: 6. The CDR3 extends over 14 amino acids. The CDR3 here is CASSLDTGVETQYF. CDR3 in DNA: TGCGCCAGCAGCTTAGACACAGGGGTCGAGACCCAGTACTTC.

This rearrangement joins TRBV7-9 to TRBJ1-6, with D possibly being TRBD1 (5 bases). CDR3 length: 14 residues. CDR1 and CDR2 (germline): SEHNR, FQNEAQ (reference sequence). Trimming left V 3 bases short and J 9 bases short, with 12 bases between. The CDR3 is CASSFQGRGSPLHF. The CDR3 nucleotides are TGTGCCAGCAGCTTCCAGGGTAGGGGTTCACCCCTCCACTTT.

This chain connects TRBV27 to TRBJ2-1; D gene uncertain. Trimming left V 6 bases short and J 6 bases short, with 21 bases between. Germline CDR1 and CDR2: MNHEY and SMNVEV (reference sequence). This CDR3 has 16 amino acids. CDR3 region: CASSRPDSYLGNEQFF. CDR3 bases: TGTGCCAGCAGCCGCCCTGACTCCTACCTCGGCAATGAGCAGTTCTTC.

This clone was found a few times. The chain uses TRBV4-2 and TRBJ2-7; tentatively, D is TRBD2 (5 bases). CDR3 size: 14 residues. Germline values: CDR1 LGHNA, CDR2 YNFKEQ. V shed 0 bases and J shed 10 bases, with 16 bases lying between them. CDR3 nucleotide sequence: TGTGCCAGCAGCCAAGATCTGAGGGCCTCTTATCAGTACTTC. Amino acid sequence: CASSQDLRASYQYF.

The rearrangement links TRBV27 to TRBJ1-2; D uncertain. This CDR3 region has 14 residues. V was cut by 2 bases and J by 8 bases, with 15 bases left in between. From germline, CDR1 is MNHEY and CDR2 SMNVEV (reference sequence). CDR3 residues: CASSLRSTMWGYTF. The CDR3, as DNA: TGTGCCAGCAGTTTAAGGAGTACGATGTGGGGCTACACCTTC.

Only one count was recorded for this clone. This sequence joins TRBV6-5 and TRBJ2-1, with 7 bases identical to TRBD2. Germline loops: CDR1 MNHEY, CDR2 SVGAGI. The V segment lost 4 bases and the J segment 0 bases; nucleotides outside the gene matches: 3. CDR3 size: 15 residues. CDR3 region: CASSSLAASYNEQFF. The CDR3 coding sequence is TGTGCCAGCAGTTCCCTAGCGGCCTCCTACAATGAGCAGTTCTTC.

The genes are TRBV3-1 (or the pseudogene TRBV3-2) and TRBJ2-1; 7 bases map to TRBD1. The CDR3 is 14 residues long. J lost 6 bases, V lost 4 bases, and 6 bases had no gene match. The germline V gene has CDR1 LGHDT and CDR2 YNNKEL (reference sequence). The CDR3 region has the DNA TGTGCCAGCAGCCCAGGGGACAGACTCAATGAGCAGTTCTTC. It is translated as CASSPGDRLNEQFF.

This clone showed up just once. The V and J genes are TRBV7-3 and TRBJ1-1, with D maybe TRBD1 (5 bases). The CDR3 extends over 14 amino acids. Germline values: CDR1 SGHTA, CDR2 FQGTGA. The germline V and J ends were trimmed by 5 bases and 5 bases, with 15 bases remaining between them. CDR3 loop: CASSPAGGGTEAFF. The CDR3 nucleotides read TGTGCCAGCAGCCCGGCGGGGGGAGGGACTGAAGCTTTCTTT.

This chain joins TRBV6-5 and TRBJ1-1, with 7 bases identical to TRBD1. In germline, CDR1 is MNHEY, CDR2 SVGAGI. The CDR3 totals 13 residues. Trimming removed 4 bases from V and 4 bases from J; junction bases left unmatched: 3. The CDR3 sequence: CASSLQGGTEAFF. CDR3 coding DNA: TGTGCCAGCAGTTTGCAGGGGGGCACTGAAGCTTTCTTT.

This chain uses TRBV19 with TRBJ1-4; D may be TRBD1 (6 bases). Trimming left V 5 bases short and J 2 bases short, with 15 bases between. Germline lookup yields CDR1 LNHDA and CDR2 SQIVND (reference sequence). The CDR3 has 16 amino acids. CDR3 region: CASSSRGGRTNEKLFF. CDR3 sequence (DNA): TGTGCCAGTAGTTCTCGGGGGGGCCGCACTAATGAAAAACTGTTTTTT.

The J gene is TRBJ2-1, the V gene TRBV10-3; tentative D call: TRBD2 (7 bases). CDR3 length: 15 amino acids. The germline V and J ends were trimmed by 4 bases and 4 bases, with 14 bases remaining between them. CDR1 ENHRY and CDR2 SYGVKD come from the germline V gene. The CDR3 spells CAISGGASGYNEQFF. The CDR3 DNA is TGTGCCATCAGTGGGGGGGCTAGCGGATACAATGAGCAGTTCTTC.

The CDR3 region has the DNA TGTGCCAGCAGTGAAGTCGGTAGGAACACTGAAGCTTTCTTT. This gives the protein CASSEVGRNTEAFF. This chain links TRBV6-1 with TRBJ1-1; D unclear. Germline CDR1 MNHNS, CDR2 SASEGT. This CDR3 is built from 14 residues. V was cut by 1 base and J by 1 base, with 7 bases left in between.